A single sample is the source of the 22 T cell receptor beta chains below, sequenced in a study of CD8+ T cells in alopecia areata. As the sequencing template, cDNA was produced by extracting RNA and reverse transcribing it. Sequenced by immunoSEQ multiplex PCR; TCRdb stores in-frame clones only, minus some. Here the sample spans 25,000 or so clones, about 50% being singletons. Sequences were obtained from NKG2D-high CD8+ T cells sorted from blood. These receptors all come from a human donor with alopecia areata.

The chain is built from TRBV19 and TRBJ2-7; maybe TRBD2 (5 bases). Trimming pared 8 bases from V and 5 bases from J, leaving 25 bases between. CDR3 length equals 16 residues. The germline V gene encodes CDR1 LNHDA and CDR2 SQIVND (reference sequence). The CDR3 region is CASRTCKSRRIHEQYF. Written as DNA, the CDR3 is TGTGCCAGTCGGACTTGCAAGAGCCGAAGGATCCACGAGCAGTACTTC.

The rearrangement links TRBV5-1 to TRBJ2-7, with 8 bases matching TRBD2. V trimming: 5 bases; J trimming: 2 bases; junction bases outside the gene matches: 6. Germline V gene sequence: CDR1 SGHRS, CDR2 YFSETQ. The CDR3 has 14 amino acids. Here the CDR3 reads CASRSPTSAYEQYF. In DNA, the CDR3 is TGCGCCAGCAGGAGCCCGACTAGCGCCTACGAGCAGTACTTC.

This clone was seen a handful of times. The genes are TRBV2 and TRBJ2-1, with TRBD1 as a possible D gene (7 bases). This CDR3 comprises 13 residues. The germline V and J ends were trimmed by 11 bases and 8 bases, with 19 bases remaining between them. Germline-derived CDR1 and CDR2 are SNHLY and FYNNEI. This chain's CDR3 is CAGTTGTSDEQFF. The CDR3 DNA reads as TGTGCCGGAACGACAGGGACTTCCGATGAGCAGTTCTTC.

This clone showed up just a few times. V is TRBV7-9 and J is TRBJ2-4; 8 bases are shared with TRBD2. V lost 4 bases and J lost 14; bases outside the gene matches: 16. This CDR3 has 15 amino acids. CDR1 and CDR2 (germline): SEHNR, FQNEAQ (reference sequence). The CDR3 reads CASSSPRGAHVREYF. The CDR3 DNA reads TGTGCCAGCAGCTCGCCGCGGGGGGCCCACGTAAGGGAGTACTTC. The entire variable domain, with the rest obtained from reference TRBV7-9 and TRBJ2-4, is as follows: DTGVSQNPRHKITKRGQNVTFRCDPISEHNRLYWYRQTLGQGPEFLTYFQNEAQLEKSRLLSDRFSAERPKGSFSTLEIQRTEQGDSAMYLCASSSPRGAHVREYFGAGTRLSVL.

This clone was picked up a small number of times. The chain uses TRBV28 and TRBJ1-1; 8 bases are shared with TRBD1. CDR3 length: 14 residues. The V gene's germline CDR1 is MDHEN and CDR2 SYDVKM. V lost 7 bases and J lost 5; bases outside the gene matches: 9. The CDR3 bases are TGTGCCAGCAATTCGGACAGGGCGGATACTGAAGCTTTCTTT. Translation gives CASNSDRADTEAFF. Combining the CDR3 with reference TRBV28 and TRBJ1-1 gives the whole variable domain DVKVTQSSRYLVKRTGEKVFLECVQDMDHENMFWYRQDPGLGLRLIYFSYDVKMKEKGDIPEGYSVSREKKERFSLILESASTNQTSMYLCASNSDRADTEAFFGQGTRLTVV.

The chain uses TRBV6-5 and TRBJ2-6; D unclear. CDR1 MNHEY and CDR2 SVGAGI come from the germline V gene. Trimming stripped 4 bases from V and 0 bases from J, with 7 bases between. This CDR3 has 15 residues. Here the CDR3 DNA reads TGTGCCAGCAGTTGGATGGCCTCTGGGGCCAACGTCCTGACTTTC. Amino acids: CASSWMASGANVLTF.

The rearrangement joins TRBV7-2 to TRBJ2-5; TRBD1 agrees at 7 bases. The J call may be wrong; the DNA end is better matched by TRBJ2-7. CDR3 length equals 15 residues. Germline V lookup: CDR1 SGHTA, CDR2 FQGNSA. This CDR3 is CASSLGQSLGYEQYF. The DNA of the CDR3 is TGTGCCAGCAGCCTGGGACAGTCCTTGGGCTACGAGCAGTACTTC.

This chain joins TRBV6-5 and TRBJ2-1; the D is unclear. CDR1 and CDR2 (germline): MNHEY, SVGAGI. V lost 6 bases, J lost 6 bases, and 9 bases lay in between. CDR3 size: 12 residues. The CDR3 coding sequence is TGTGCCAGCAGCCCTATTAGCAATGAGCAGTTCTTC. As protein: CASSPISNEQFF.

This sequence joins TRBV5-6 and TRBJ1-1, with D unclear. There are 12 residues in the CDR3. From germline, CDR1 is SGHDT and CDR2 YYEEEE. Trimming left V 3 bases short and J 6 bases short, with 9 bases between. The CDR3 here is CASSSIRSEAFF. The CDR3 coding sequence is TGTGCCAGCAGCTCCATCCGTTCTGAAGCTTTCTTT.

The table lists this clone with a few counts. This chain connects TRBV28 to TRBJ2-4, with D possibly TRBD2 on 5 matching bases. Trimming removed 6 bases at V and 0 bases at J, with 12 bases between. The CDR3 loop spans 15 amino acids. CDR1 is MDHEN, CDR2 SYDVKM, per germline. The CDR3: CASRPGTPAKNIQYF. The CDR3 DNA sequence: TGTGCCAGCAGGCCGGGAACCCCAGCCAAAAACATTCAGTACTTC.

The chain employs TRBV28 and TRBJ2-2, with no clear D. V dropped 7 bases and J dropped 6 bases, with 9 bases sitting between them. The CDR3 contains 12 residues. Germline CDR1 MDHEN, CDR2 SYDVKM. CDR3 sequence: CASNMFAGELFF. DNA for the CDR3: TGTGCCAGCAACATGTTCGCCGGGGAGCTGTTTTTT.

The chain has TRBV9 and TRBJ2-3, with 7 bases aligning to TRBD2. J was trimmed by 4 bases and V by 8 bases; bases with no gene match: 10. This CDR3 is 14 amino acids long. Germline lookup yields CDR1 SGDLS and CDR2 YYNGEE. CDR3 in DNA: TGTGCCAGTAGAAGCGGGACGTTGTCAGATACGCAGTATTTT. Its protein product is CASRSGTLSDTQYF.

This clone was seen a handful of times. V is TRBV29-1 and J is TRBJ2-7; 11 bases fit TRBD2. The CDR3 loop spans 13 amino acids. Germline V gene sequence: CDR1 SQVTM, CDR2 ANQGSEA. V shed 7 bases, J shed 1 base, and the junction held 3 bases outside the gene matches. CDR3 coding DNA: TGCAGCGCACTAGCGGGAGAGTCCTACGAGCAGTACTTC. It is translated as CSALAGESYEQYF.

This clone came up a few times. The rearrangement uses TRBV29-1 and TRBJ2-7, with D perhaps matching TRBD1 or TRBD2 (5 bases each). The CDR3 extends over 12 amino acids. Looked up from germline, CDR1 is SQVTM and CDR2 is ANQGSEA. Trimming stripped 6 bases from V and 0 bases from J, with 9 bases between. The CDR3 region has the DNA TGCAGCGTCGCAGGGAGCTCCTACGAGCAGTACTTC. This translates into CSVAGSSYEQYF.

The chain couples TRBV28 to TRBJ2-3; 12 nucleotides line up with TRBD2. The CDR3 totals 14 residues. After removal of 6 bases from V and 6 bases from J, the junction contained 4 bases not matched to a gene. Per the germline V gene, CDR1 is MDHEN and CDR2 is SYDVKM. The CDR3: CASRMTSGSDTQYF. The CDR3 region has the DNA TGTGCCAGCAGGATGACTAGCGGGAGTGATACGCAGTATTTT.

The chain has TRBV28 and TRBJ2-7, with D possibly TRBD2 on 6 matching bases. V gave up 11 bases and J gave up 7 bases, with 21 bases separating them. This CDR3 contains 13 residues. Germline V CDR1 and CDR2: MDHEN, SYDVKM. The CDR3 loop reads CALQSPNGGEQYF. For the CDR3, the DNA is TGTGCCTTGCAAAGTCCGAACGGAGGGGAGCAGTACTTC.

The CDR3 protein is CASSIDLSRWSTQYF. CDR3 sequence (DNA): TGTGCCAGTAGTATAGATCTATCCCGTTGGAGTACGCAGTATTTT. This chain connects TRBV19 to TRBJ2-3; no firm D call. CDR1 is LNHDA, CDR2 SQIVND, per germline (reference sequence). V lost 0 bases and J lost 8, with 15 bases in between. The CDR3 has 15 amino acids.

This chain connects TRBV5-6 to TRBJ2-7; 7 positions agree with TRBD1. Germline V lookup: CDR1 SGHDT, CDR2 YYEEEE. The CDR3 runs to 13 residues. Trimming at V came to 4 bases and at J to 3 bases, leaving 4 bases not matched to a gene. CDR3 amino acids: CASSPGQHYEQYF. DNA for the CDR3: TGTGCCAGCAGCCCGGGACAGCACTACGAGCAGTACTTC.

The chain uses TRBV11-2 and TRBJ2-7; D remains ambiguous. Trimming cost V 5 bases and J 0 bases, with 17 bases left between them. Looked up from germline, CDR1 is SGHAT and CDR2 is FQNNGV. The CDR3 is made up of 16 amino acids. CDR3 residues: CASSVGYSRSSYEQYF. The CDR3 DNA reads TGTGCCAGCAGCGTAGGTTATAGCAGGAGCTCCTACGAGCAGTACTTC. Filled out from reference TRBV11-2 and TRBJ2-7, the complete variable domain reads EAGVAQSPRYKIIEKRQSVAFWCNPISGHATLYWYQQILGQGPKLLIQFQNNGVVDDSQLPKDRFSAERLKGVDSTLKIQPAKLEDSAVYLCASSVGYSRSSYEQYFGPGTRLTVT.

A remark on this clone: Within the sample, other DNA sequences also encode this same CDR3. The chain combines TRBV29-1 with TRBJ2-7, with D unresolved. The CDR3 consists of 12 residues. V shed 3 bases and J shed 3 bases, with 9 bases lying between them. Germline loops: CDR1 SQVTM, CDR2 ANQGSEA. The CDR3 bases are TGCAGCGTTGAGGTCGCCGACTACGAGCAGTACTTC. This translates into CSVEVADYEQYF.

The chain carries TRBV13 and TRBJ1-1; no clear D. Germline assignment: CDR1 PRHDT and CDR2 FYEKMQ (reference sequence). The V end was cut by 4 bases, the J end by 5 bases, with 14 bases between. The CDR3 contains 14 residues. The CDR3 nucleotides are TGTGCCAGCAGCTCAGACCTGGGAGGAACTGAAGCTTTCTTT. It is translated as CASSSDLGGTEAFF.

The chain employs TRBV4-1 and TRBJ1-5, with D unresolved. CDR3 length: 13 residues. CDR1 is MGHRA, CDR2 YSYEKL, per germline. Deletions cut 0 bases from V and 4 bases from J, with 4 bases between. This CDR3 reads CASSQDLNQPQHF. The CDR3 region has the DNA TGCGCCAGCAGCCAAGACCTAAATCAGCCCCAGCATTTT.